Listed below are T cell receptor beta chains from one sample, sequenced in a study of cytomegalovirus exposure and HLA in healthy donors. Libraries were prepared by immunoSEQ multiplex PCR; TCRdb keeps only in-frame clonotypes and omits some of them. The sample yields 85,000 to 130,000 clones, roughly 83% seen once. Input material: PBMCs. The receptors were sampled from a female donor in good health and CMV-seropositive. CDR3s include the opening cysteine and the closing phenylalanine or tryptophan. The D gene is left open where the match is weak. Not all rows give a size; the values are once, few, many and, for expanded clones, a class.

once | - | TRBJ2-7 | TRBV2 | CASSVRYEQYF | TGTGCCAGCAGTGTCCGCTACGAGCAGTACTTC
- | - | TRBJ2-7 | TRBV29-1 | CSVLKLQTGIYEQYF | TGCAGCGTTCTTAAACTCCAGACGGGAATCTACGAGCAGTACTTC
- | TRBD2 | TRBJ2-3 | TRBV7-2 | CASSSAGRVSTDTQYF | TGTGCCAGCAGCTCTGCCGGGAGGGTTAGCACAGATACGCAGTATTTT
- | - | TRBJ1-2 | TRBV4-1 | CASSQTTGEYYGYTF | TGCGCCAGCAGCCAAACGACGGGGGAATACTATGGCTACACCTTC
- | - | TRBJ1-4 | TRBV6-5 | CAPLAIPNEKLFF | TGTGCCCCCTTAGCCATTCCCAATGAAAAACTGTTTTTT
- | - | TRBJ2-7 | TRBV2 | CASSVRVEQYF | TGTGCCAGCAGTGTCAGGGTCGAGCAGTACTTC
- | TRBD1 | TRBJ1-5 | TRBV29-1 | CSVAGQAGNQPQHF | TGCAGCGTTGCGGGACAGGCGGGGAATCAGCCCCAGCATTTT
- | TRBD1 | TRBJ2-3 | TRBV7-2 | CASSLLGQGGTDTQYF | TGTGCCAGCAGCTTACTCGGACAGGGCGGCACAGATACGCAGTATTTT
- | TRBD1 | TRBJ1-4 | TRBV19 | CASSIDRGRIGEKLFF | TGTGCCAGTAGTATTGACAGGGGGCGAATAGGGGAAAAACTGTTTTTT
- | - | TRBJ2-7 | TRBV11-2 | CASSLERGPYEQYF | TGTGCCAGCAGCTTAGAGCGGGGGCCCTACGAGCAGTACTTC
- | TRBD2 | TRBJ2-3 | TRBV5-6 | CASSLRRGGTDTQYF | TGTGCCAGCAGCTTGCGGCGGGGGGGCACAGATACGCAGTATTTT
- | - | TRBJ2-7 | TRBV29-1 | CSVGGGSVGQEYF | -
- | - | TRBJ2-7 | TRBV9 | CASSVEGGGTYEQYF | TGTGCCAGCAGCGTAGAAGGGGGAGGGACCTACGAGCAGTACTTC
- | - | TRBJ2-6 | TRBV7-2 | CASSFTGTGANGLTF | TGTGCCAGCAGCTTCACGGGGACTGGGGCCAACGGCCTGACTTTC
- | - | TRBJ2-5 | TRBV7-9 | CASSLTAPQETQYF | TGTGCCAGCAGCTTAACCGCGCCCCAAGAGACCCAGTACTTC
- | - | TRBJ2-1 | TRBV4-2 | CATGRDSYNEQFF | TGTGCCACCGGTAGAGACAGTTACAATGAGCAGTTCTTC
- | - | TRBJ2-5 | TRBV29-1 | CSAPRGQETQYF | TGCAGCGCCCCTAGGGGCCAAGAGACCCAGTACTTC
few | TRBD2 | TRBJ2-7 | TRBV6-1 | CASSEYSGSSYEQYF | TGTGCCAGCAGTGAATATAGCGGGAGCTCCTACGAGCAGTACTTC
- | - | TRBJ1-1 | TRBV2 | CASSGEASGTEAFF | TGTGCCAGCAGTGGGGAGGCGTCGGGCACTGAAGCTTTCTTT
few | - | TRBJ1-1 | TRBV5-1 | CASSLAGVSPMNTEAFF | TGCGCCAGCAGCTTGGCCGGGGTCAGTCCCATGAACACTGAAGCTTTCTTT
- | - | TRBJ2-3 | TRBV9 | CASSVGVADVIQYF | TGTGCCAGCAGCGTAGGAGTAGCGGATGTCATTCAGTATTTT
- | - | TRBJ2-5 | TRBV7-9 | CSSTSGLLETQYF | TGTTCCAGCACCTCGGGACTCTTGGAGACCCAGTACTTC
- | - | TRBJ1-1 | TRBV7-2 | CASSFKDSTEAFF | TGTGCCAGCAGCTTTAAGGACAGCACTGAAGCTTTCTTT
- | - | TRBJ1-2 | TRBV7-2 | CASSLGLGPYGYTF | TGTGCCAGCAGCTTAGGACTAGGCCCCTATGGCTACACCTTC
- | - | TRBJ1-5 | TRBV7-9 | CSSSLDRHHQPQHF | TGTTCCAGCAGTCTTGACAGGCACCATCAGCCCCAGCATTTT
- | - | TRBJ2-1 | TRBV7-9 | CASSSLTSMVGNEQFF | TGTGCCAGCAGCTCTTTGACTAGTATGGTGGGGAATGAGCAGTTCTTC
- | - | TRBJ2-5 | TRBV27 | CASSPNGVVAGEWETQYF | TGTGCCAGCAGTCCCAACGGGGTGGTGGCAGGGGAGTGGGAGACCCAGTACTTC
- | TRBD1 | TRBJ1-5 | TRBV11-2 | CASSPAGQGNQPQHF | TGTGCCAGCAGCCCGGCGGGACAGGGTAATCAGCCCCAGCATTTT
- | - | TRBJ2-1 | TRBV5-1 | CASSPDRVGEQFF | TGCGCCAGCAGCCCTGACAGAGTTGGTGAGCAGTTCTTC
- | - | TRBJ2-2 | TRBV11-2 | CASSTGAGELFF | TGTGCCAGCAGTACGGGGGCCGGGGAGCTGTTTTTT
- | - | TRBJ2-1 | TRBV6-1 | CASSAGLSSYNEQFF | TGTGCCAGCAGTGCAGGGTTAAGCTCCTACAATGAGCAGTTCTTC
- | - | TRBJ2-3 | TRBV7-2 | CASSLASLKTDTQYF | TGTGCCAGCAGCTTAGCCTCCCTAAAGACAGATACGCAGTATTTT
- | TRBD2 | TRBJ2-1 | TRBV2 | CASTHNRGSKDEQFF | TGTGCCAGCACACATAATCGCGGGAGTAAAGATGAGCAGTTCTTC
- | - | TRBJ1-1 | TRBV10-1 | CASSEGGTHPGDTEAFF | TGCGCCAGCAGTGAGGGTGGGACTCACCCGGGCGACACTGAAGCTTTCTTT
- | TRBD1 | TRBJ2-7 | TRBV7-6 | CASSEKPQGASYEQYF | TGTGCCAGCAGCGAGAAACCTCAGGGGGCGTCGTACGAGCAGTACTTC
- | TRBD2 | TRBJ2-2 | TRBV2 | CASRPSGGSTGELFF | TGTGCCAGCCGTCCTAGCGGGGGGTCCACCGGGGAGCTGTTTTTT
- | TRBD1 | TRBJ2-3 | TRBV5-1 | CASSPRTGKTDTQYF | TGCGCCAGCAGCCCGCGGACAGGGAAAACAGATACGCAGTATTTT
- | TRBD1 | TRBJ2-5 | TRBV11-2 | CASSLVGAGGETQYF | TGTGCCAGCAGCTTAGTTGGGGCAGGGGGAGAGACCCAGTACTTC
- | TRBD2 | TRBJ2-2 | TRBV6-6 | CASCKNGGAGELFF | TGTGCCAGCTGCAAGAACGGGGGGGCCGGGGAGCTGTTTTTT
- | TRBD1 | TRBJ2-5 | TRBV10-3 | CAISEGQGVLGEQYF | TGTGCCATCAGTGAGGGACAGGGGGTACTGGGGGAGCAGTACTTC
- | TRBD2 | TRBJ2-7 | TRBV7-2 | CASSPLAGGMYEQYF | TGTGCCAGCAGCCCTCTAGCGGGGGGGATGTACGAGCAGTACTTC
once | - | TRBJ1-5 | TRBV19 | CASRFFRDQPQHF | TGTGCCAGTAGGTTTTTCAGGGATCAGCCCCAGCATTTT
- | TRBD1 | TRBJ2-7 | TRBV6-5 | CASSYEGTGSYEQYF | TGTGCCAGCAGTTACGAGGGGACAGGGTCCTACGAGCAGTACTTC
few | TRBD1 | TRBJ1-2 | TRBV6-5 | CASSYLGQGAWGYTF | TGTGCCAGCAGTTACTTAGGACAGGGGGCTTGGGGCTACACCTTC
few | - | TRBJ2-7 | TRBV6-1 | CASSEGIAVTYEQYF | TGTGCCAGCAGTGAAGGGATAGCGGTTACCTACGAGCAGTACTTC
few | - | TRBJ2-7 | TRBV6-1 | CASSGQATSYEQYF | TGTGCCAGCAGTGGACAGGCGACCTCCTACGAGCAGTACTTC
- | - | TRBJ2-1 | TRBV11-3 | CASSLDRGLGLNEQFF | TGTGCCAGCAGCTTAGATCGGGGACTGGGACTCAATGAGCAGTTCTTC
- | - | TRBJ1-1 | TRBV5-1 | CASSLAGTTRGTEAFF | TGCGCCAGCAGCTTAGCGGGGACAACCCGGGGGACTGAAGCTTTCTTT
- | - | TRBJ1-2 | TRBV5-4 | CASSLVPGDGYTF | TGTGCCAGCAGCTTGGTTCCAGGGGATGGCTACACCTTC
- | - | TRBJ2-3 | TRBV4-3 | CASSQTGASGIRTDTQYF | TGCGCCAGCAGCCAAACGGGGGCCAGCGGGATTCGCACAGATACGCAGTATTTT
once | TRBD2 | TRBJ2-3 | TRBV19 | CASSIVSSGGPDTQYF | TGTGCCAGTAGTATCGTTTCTAGCGGGGGCCCAGATACGCAGTATTTT
- | TRBD1 | TRBJ2-1 | TRBV7-9 | CASSLTGVSYNEQFF | TGTGCCAGCAGCTTAACAGGGGTATCCTACAATGAGCAGTTCTTC
- | TRBD2 | TRBJ2-3 | TRBV4-1 | CASSFLGTSGTTDTQYF | TGCGCCAGCAGCTTCCTTGGGACTAGCGGAACCACAGATACGCAGTATTTT
- | TRBD1 | TRBJ2-5 | TRBV9 | CASSPSTGELETQYF | TGTGCCAGCAGCCCCTCGACAGGGGAGTTAGAGACCCAGTACTTC
- | TRBD2 | TRBJ2-7 | TRBV7-9 | CASSSLAGGPTEQYF | TGTGCCAGCAGCTCATTAGCGGGAGGGCCAACCGAGCAGTACTTC
- | - | TRBJ2-3 | TRBV5-6 | CASSLVTERVTDTQYF | TGTGCCAGCAGCTTGGTTACCGAGAGAGTCACAGATACGCAGTATTTT
- | TRBD1 | TRBJ2-3 | TRBV6-1 | CASSEGQGSDTQYF | TGTGCCAGCAGTGAGGGACAGGGGTCAGATACGCAGTACTTT
- | TRBD2 | TRBJ2-3 | TRBV18 | CASSPPVRLAGNTDTQYF | TGTGCCAGCTCACCACCGGTTCGACTAGCGGGAAACACAGATACGCAGTATTTT
once | TRBD2 | TRBJ2-7 | TRBV28 | CATAARAGLIYEQYF | TGTGCCACCGCCGCTAGAGCGGGGCTGATCTACGAGCAGTACTTC